This is a list of T cell receptor beta chains from one sample in a study of shared clonotypes between healthy human individuals. Profiled with immunoSEQ multiplex PCR; TCRdb holds only in-frame clones, not every one. The data contain about 2.2 million clones, about 94% of them singletons. The sample was naive CD8+ T cells from PBMCs. These receptors all come from a man in his late teens or twenties in good health. Some clones in this sample may be carry-over from other donors' samples. CDR3s include the opening cysteine and the closing phenylalanine or tryptophan. D genes are given only for firm matches. Size is omitted from some rows. Given values are once, few, many or a class for expanded clones.

j_gene	abundance	d_gene	v_gene	CDR3nt	CDR3aa
TRBJ2-1	-	-	TRBV11-3	TGTGCCAGCAGCTTAGATAGTAGGTCCTACAATGAGCAGTTCTTC	CASSLDSRSYNEQFF
TRBJ2-3	-	TRBD2	TRBV5-5	TGTGCCAGCAGCCTGCCTAGCGGAGGAGCAGATACGCAGTATTTT	CASSLPSGGADTQYF
TRBJ2-4	once	TRBD2	TRBV6-1	TGTGCCAGCAGTGAATGGCTAGCGGGAGGGTACGAAAACATTCAGTACTTC	CASSEWLAGGYENIQYF
TRBJ2-3	-	-	TRBV6-5	TGTGCCAGCCGGAGCGGGCGGACTAGCACAGATACGCAGTATTTT	CASRSGRTSTDTQYF
TRBJ1-2	once	TRBD1	TRBV2	TGTGCCAGCAGACCACAGGGGACGGTCTATGGCTACACCTTC	CASRPQGTVYGYTF
TRBJ1-5	once	-	TRBV6-5	TGTGCCAGCAGCACGGAGTACAATCAGCCCCAGCATTTT	CASSTEYNQPQHF
TRBJ1-2	-	-	TRBV7-9	TGTGCCGGCAGCCTGGGGTTAACCTATGGCTACACCTTC	CAGSLGLTYGYTF
TRBJ2-1	few	-	TRBV7-6	TGTGCCAGCAGCTTGCTCCGGCAGGACACCGGGAATGAGCAGTTCTTC	CASSLLRQDTGNEQFF
TRBJ2-7	once	-	TRBV30	TGTGCCTGGAGCCCATCCGGCTGGAGCTCCTACGAGCAGTACTTC	CAWSPSGWSSYEQYF
TRBJ1-1	-	TRBD1	TRBV9	TGTGCCAGCAGCCCGGGACAGCACGATCTCACTGAAGCTTTCTTT	CASSPGQHDLTEAFF
TRBJ2-1	once	TRBD2	TRBV5-4	TGTGCCAGCAGCCCTCAAATGGGACTAGCGGACAATGAGCAGTTCTTC	CASSPQMGLADNEQFF
TRBJ2-5	-	-	TRBV10-3	TGTGCCATCAGTGAGTCTGGCGGGAACTTTCAAGAGACCCAGTACTTC	CAISESGGNFQETQYF
TRBJ2-2	-	-	TRBV15	TGTGCCACCAGCGGAGTGTTATCGGGGCTCGGGGAGCTGTTTTTT	CATSGVLSGLGELFF
TRBJ1-3	-	TRBD1	TRBV28	TGTGCCAGCAGTTTAAGGGGGCTTGGAAACACCATATATTTT	CASSLRGLGNTIYF
TRBJ2-7	-	TRBD1	TRBV27	TGTGCCAGCAGCGGACAGGGCTTGGGCTCCTACGAGCAGTACTTC	CASSGQGLGSYEQYF
TRBJ1-4	-	TRBD1	TRBV4-2	TGTGCCAGCAGCCCATTGCCGGGACAGCTAGAAAAACTGTTTTTT	CASSPLPGQLEKLFF
TRBJ2-2	-	TRBD2	TRBV7-9	TGTGCCAGCAGCGGGGCCGGGACTAGCGATAGGGAGTGGACCGGGGAGCTGTTTTTT	CASSGAGTSDREWTGELFF
TRBJ2-5	-	-	TRBV29-1	TGCAGCGTAGTCCCTGGACAGTACCAAGAGACCCAGTACTTC	CSVVPGQYQETQYF
TRBJ2-7	-	-	TRBV5-1	TGCGCCAGCAGCTTGGACAGGGTTGGGGACTACGAGCAGTACTTC	CASSLDRVGDYEQYF
TRBJ2-7	-	TRBD2	TRBV7-2	TGTGCCAGCAGCTTCGGACTAGCGGGAGACTCCTACGAGCAGTACTTC	CASSFGLAGDSYEQYF
TRBJ1-5	-	-	TRBV7-9	TGTGCCAGCAGCCCCGGCCCCTCGAATCAGCCCCAGCATTTT	CASSPGPSNQPQHF
TRBJ1-2	-	-	TRBV10-3	TGTGCCATCAGTGAGGCCAGGGAACAGGCCTATGGCTACACCTTC	CAISEAREQAYGYTF
TRBJ2-3	-	-	TRBV28	TGTGCCAGCAGTAAGACAGGGGAGGGGACCACTCCCACTCTGTATTTT	CASSKTGEGTTPTLYF
TRBJ1-1	-	-	TRBV10-3	TGTGCCACTTACGGGGGGGCGAACACTGAAGCTTTCTTT	CATYGGANTEAFF
TRBJ1-1	-	-	TRBV19	TGTGCCAGTAGCCACCCGACAGGGAACACTGAAGCTTTCTTT	CASSHPTGNTEAFF
TRBJ1-2	once	-	TRBV5-1	TGCGCCAGCAGCTTGATTGAGCCTCCAAATGGCTACACCTTC	CASSLIEPPNGYTF
TRBJ2-3	-	-	TRBV6-9	TGTGCCAGCACCCCTCGGGGGAGCCCCTTTACGTACACAGATACGCAGTATTTT	CASTPRGSPFTYTDTQYF
TRBJ2-7	-	-	TRBV7-9	TGTGCCAGCAGCTTAAGCGGGCAGTACGAGCAGTACTTC	CASSLSGQYEQYF
TRBJ2-5	-	-	TRBV2	TGTGCCAGCAGTGAAGCCGCCCGCCCGGAGATAGAGACCCAGTACTTC	CASSEAARPEIETQYF
TRBJ1-6	-	-	TRBV28	TGTGCCAGCATTGATCAGGTCTCCTATAATTCACCCCTCCACTTT	CASIDQVSYNSPLHF
TRBJ1-5	-	-	TRBV27	TGTGCCAGCACCCCGAATTTTGGGGGCAATCAGCCCCAGCATTTT	CASTPNFGGNQPQHF
TRBJ2-7	-	-	TRBV5-4	TGTGCCAGCAGCCAGGACAGATCCTACGAGCAGTACTTC	CASSQDRSYEQYF
TRBJ2-1	-	-	TRBV7-9	TGTGCCAGCAGCACCAATAGCGGAAATGAGCAGTTCTTC	CASSTNSGNEQFF
TRBJ2-3	-	-	TRBV7-2	TGTGCCAGCAGCTTATTACCCCGGCACGCAGATACGCAGTATTTT	CASSLLPRHADTQYF
TRBJ2-3	once	TRBD1	TRBV27	TGTGCCAGCAGTTCGAGGGGAACCGGGACAGGCTTTAGTAGCACAGATACGCAGTATTTT	CASSSRGTGTGFSSTDTQYF
TRBJ2-1	-	-	TRBV27	TGTGCCAGCAGTTTCGGGCAGACCCTTTACAATGAGCAGTTCTTC	CASSFGQTLYNEQFF
TRBJ1-4	once	-	TRBV18	TGTGCCAGCTCACCAATAGAGGACCTTAATGAAAAACTGTTTTTT	CASSPIEDLNEKLFF
TRBJ2-5	-	TRBD2	TRBV19	TGTGCCAGTAACACCCACGAGGGAGCGGGAGCTGAAGAGACCCAGTACTTC	CASNTHEGAGAEETQYF
TRBJ2-7	-	-	TRBV27	TGTGCCAGCACCCAACAGAGGGGGGAAGAGCAGTACTTC	CASTQQRGEEQYF
TRBJ2-1	-	TRBD2	TRBV19	TGTGCCAGTAGTACAGTCCCCCTAGCGGAGTACAATGAGCAGTTCTTC	CASSTVPLAEYNEQFF
TRBJ1-1	-	TRBD1	TRBV27	TGTGCCAGCAGTTTAACCGACAGGGGTACTGAAGCTTTCTTT	CASSLTDRGTEAFF
TRBJ2-1	-	TRBD2	TRBV7-9	TGTGCCAGCAGCCCTGGACTAGCGGGAGAGGGGAAGTTCTTC	CASSPGLAGEGKFF
TRBJ2-1	-	TRBD2	TRBV5-6	TGTGCCAGCAGAATGACTAGCGGCAATGAGCAGTTCTTC	CASRMTSGNEQFF
TRBJ2-5	few	-	TRBV7-6	TGTGCCAGCAGCCGAGGGACTTGGACAGACCAAGAGACCCAGTACTTC	CASSRGTWTDQETQYF
TRBJ1-1	-	-	TRBV15	TGTGCCACCAGCAGAGAAGGTAATGGCCCTGAAGCTTTCTTT	CATSREGNGPEAFF
TRBJ2-7	-	-	TRBV19	TGTGCCAGTAGTATCTGGGAAGGTGGTGACGAGCAGTACTTC	CASSIWEGGDEQYF
TRBJ2-4	-	-	TRBV28	TGTGCCAGCAGGCCCCCTCTAGCCAAAAACATTCAGTACTTC	CASRPPLAKNIQYF
TRBJ2-1	-	-	TRBV6-1	TGTGCCAGCACAGGGACTCCCGGCTACAATGAGCAGTTCTTC	CASTGTPGYNEQFF
TRBJ2-2	once	-	TRBV2	TGTGCCAGCAGCCCGTCCCACGCCGGGGAGCTGTTTTTT	CASSPSHAGELFF
TRBJ1-1	-	TRBD1	TRBV5-1	TGCGCCAGCAGCTTAGGACAGGGGTTCATGAACACTGAAGCTTTCTTT	CASSLGQGFMNTEAFF
TRBJ2-7	-	TRBD2	TRBV28	TGTGCCTCTCGGGAGGGCCCCAGACCTCGCACCTACGAGCAGTACTTC	CASREGPRPRTYEQYF
TRBJ2-3	-	-	TRBV7-2	TGTGCCAGCAGCTTAGAATGGGGGGATACGCAGTATTTT	CASSLEWGDTQYF
TRBJ1-5	few	TRBD1	TRBV19	TGTGCCAGTAGTACTACCCGGGACAGGGATCAGCCCCAGCATTTT	CASSTTRDRDQPQHF
TRBJ1-2	-	-	TRBV5-1	TGCGCCAGCAGCTTGGCGATAGGGGGAGGATATGGCTACACCTTC	CASSLAIGGGYGYTF
TRBJ2-7	-	TRBD1	TRBV29-1	TGCAGCGTTGAAGGGTTGGACAGGCTAAACGAGCAGTACTTC	CSVEGLDRLNEQYF